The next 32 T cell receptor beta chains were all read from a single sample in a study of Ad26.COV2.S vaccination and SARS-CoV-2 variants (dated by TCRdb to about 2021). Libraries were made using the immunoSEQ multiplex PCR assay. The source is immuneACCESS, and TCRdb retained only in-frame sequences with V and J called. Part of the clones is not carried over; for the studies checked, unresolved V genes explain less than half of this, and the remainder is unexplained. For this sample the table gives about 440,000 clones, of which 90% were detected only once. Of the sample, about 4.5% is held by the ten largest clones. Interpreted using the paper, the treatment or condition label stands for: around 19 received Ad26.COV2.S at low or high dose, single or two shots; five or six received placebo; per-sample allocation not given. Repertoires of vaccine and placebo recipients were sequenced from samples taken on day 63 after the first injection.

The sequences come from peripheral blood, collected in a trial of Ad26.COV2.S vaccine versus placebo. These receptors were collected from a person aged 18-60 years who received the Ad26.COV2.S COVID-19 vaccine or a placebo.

DNA for the CDR3: TGTGCCAGCAGTTTCAGGGGTACAGCTCTCTATGGCTACACCTTC. Its translation: CASSFRGTALYGYTF. This chain links TRBV6-5 with TRBJ1-2; D might be TRBD1 (6 bases). The CDR3 runs to 15 residues. Germline V lookup: CDR1 MNHEY, CDR2 SVGAGI. Trimming stripped 4 bases from V and 4 bases from J, with 16 bases between.

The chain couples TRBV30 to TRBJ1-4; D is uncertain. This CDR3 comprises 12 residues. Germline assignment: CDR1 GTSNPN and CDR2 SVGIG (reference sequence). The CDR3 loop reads CAYLWTNEKLFF. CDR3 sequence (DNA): TGTGCTTATCTTTGGACTAATGAAAAACTGTTTTTT. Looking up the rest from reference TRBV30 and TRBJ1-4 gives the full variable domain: SQTIHQWPATLVQPVGSPLSLECTVEGTSNPNLYWYRQAAGRGLQLLFYSVGIGQISSEVPQNLSASRPQDRQFILSSKKLLLSDSGFYLCAYLWTNEKLFFGSGTQLSVL.

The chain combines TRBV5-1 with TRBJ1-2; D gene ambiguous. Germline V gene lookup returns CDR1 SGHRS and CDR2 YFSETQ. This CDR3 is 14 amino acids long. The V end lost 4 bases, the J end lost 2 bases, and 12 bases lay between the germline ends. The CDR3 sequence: CASSQRSGNYGYTF. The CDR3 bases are TGCGCCAGCAGCCAGAGGTCCGGGAACTATGGCTACACCTTC. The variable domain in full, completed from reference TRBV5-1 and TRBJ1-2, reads KAGVTQTPRYLIKTRGQQVTLSCSPISGHRSVSWYQQTPGQGLQFLFEYFSETQRNKGNFPGRFSGRQFSNSRSEMNVSTLELGDSALYLCASSQRSGNYGYTFGSGTRLTVV.

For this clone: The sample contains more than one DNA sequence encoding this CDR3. In nucleotides, the CDR3 is TGTGCCAGCAGCTTAAGGGGGAACACTGAAGCTTTCTTT. Translating gives CASSLRGNTEAFF. The rearrangement uses TRBV7-3 and TRBJ1-1, with D unresolved. Between the trimmed V and J ends, which lost 1 base and 1 base, there was a span of 4 bases. Germline CDR1 is SGHTA and CDR2 is FQGTGA. This CDR3 has 13 residues.

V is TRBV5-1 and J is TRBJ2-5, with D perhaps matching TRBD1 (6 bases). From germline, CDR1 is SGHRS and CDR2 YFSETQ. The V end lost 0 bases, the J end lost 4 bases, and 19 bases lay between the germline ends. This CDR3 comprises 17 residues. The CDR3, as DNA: TGCGCCAGCAGCTTGGCCCTTCGAACAGGGCCCCGAGAGACCCAGTACTTC. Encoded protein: CASSLALRTGPRETQYF.

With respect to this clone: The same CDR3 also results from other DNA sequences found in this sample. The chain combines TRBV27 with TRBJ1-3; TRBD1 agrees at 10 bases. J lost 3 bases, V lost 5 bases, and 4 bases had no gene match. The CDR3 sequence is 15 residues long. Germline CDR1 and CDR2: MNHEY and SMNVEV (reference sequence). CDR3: CASSPGTGVGNTIYF. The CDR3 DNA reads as TGTGCCAGCAGTCCGGGGACAGGGGTTGGAAACACCATATATTTT.

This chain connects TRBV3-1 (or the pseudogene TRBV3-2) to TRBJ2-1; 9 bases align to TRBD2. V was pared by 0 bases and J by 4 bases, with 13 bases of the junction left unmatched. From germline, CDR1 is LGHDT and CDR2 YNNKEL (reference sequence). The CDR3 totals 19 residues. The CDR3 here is CASSQDIGWGLALYNEQFF. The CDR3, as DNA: TGTGCCAGCAGCCAAGATATTGGTTGGGGACTAGCACTATACAATGAGCAGTTCTTC.

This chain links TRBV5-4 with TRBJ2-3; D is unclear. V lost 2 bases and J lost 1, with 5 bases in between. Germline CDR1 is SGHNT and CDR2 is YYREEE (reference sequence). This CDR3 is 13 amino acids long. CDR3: CASSLLRTDTQYF. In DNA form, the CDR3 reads TGTGCCAGCAGCTTACTACGCACAGATACGCAGTATTTT. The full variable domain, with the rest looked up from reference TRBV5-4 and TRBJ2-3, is ETGVTQSPTHLIKTRGQQVTLRCSSQSGHNTVSWYQQALGQGPQFIFQYYREEENGRGNFPPRFSGLQFPNYSSELNVNALELDDSALYLCASSLLRTDTQYFGPGTRLTVL.

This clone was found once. The CDR3 region has the DNA TGTGCCAGCAGCTTACCAGACGGGATACAGCATTTT. It is translated as CASSLPDGIQHF. The chain is built from TRBV9 and TRBJ1-5; D gene ambiguous. CDR1 SGDLS and CDR2 YYNGEE come from the germline V gene. The CDR3 totals 12 residues. V dropped 4 bases and J dropped 13 bases, with 15 bases sitting between them. Based on the CDR3 plus reference TRBV9 and TRBJ1-5, the full variable domain is DSGVTQTPKHLITATGQRVTLRCSPRSGDLSVYWYQQSLDQGLQFLIQYYNGEERAKGNILERFSAQQFPDLHSELNLSSLELGDSALYFCASSLPDGIQHFGDGTRLSIL.

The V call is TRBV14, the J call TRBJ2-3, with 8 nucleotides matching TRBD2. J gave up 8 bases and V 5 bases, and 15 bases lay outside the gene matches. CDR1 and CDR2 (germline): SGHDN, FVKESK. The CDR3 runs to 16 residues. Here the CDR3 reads CASSSPVAGLGSTQYF. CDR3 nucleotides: TGTGCCAGCAGCTCCCCGGTAGCGGGATTGGGCAGTACGCAGTATTTT. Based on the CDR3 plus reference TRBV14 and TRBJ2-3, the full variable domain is EAGVTQFPSHSVIEKGQTVTLRCDPISGHDNLYWYRRVMGKEIKFLLHFVKESKQDESGMPNNRFLAERTGGTYSTLKVQPAELEDSGVYFCASSSPVAGLGSTQYFGPGTRLTVL.

The CDR3 sequence is CASSPPGQGLGEQFF. In nucleotides, the CDR3 is TGTGCCAGTTCCCCGCCGGGACAGGGCTTGGGTGAGCAGTTCTTC. The chain joins TRBV6-5 to TRBJ2-1, with 9 bases lining up with TRBD1. This CDR3 spans 15 amino acids. Germline V gene data show CDR1 as MNHEY and CDR2 as SVGAGI. V lost 9 bases to trimming and J lost 9 bases; unmatched junction nucleotides: 15.

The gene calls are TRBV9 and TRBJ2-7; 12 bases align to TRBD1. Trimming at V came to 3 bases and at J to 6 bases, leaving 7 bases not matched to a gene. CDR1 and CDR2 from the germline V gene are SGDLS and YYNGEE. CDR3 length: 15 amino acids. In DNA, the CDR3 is TGTGCCAGCAGCGGGGGGACAGGGGGCTCTTTCGAGCAGTACTTC. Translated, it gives CASSGGTGGSFEQYF.

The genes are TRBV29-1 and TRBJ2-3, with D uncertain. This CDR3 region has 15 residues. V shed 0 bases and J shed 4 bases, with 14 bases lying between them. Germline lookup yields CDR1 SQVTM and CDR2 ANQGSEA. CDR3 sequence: CSVEDLMFLPDTQYF. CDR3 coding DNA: TGCAGCGTTGAAGATCTCATGTTTCTTCCAGATACGCAGTATTTT.

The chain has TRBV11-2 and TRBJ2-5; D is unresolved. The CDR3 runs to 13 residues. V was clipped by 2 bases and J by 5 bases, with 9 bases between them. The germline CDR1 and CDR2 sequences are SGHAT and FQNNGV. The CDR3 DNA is TGTGCCAGCAGCTTACTTCAGGTGGAGACCCAGTACTTC. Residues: CASSLLQVETQYF.

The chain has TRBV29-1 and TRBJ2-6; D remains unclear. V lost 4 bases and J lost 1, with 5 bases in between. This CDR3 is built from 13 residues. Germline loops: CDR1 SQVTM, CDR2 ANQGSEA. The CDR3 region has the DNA TGCAGCGTTGGCGTTTCTGGGGCCAACGTCCTGACTTTC. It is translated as CSVGVSGANVLTF.

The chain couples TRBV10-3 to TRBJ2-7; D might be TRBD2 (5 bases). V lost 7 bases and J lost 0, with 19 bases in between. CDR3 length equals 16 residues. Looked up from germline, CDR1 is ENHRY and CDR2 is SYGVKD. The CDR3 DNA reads TGTGCCATCAAGGACCAAGCGGAGGCCGGCTCCTACGAGCAGTACTTC. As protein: CAIKDQAEAGSYEQYF.

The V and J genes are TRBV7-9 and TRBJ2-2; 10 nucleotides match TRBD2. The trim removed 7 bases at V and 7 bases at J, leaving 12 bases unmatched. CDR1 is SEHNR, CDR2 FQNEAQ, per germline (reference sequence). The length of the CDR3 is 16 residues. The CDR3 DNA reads TGTGCCAGCACCTCCGCTAGCGGGAGAGGAGGCGGGGAGCTGTTTTTT. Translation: CASTSASGRGGGELFF.

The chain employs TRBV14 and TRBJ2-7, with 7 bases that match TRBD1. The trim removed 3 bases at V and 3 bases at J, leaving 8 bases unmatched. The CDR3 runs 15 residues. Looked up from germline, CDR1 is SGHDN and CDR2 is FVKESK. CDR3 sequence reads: CASSQARGSRYEQYF. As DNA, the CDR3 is TGTGCCAGCAGCCAGGCCAGGGGGAGTCGCTACGAGCAGTACTTC. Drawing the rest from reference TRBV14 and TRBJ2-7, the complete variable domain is EAGVTQFPSHSVIEKGQTVTLRCDPISGHDNLYWYRRVMGKEIKFLLHFVKESKQDESGMPNNRFLAERTGGTYSTLKVQPAELEDSGVYFCASSQARGSRYEQYFGPGTRLTVT.

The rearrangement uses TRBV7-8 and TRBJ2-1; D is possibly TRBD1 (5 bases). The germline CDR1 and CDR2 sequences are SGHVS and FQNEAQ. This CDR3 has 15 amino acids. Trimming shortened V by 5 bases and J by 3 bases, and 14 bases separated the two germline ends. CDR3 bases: TGTGCCAGCAGCCTTCCCAGGGTAGGCTACAATGAGCAGTTCTTC. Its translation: CASSLPRVGYNEQFF.

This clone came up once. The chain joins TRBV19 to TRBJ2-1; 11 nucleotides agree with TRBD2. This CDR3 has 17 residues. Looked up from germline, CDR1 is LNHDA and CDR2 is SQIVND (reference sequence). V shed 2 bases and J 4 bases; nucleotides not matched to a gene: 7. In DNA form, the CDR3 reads TGTGCCAGTAGTATATATACTAGCGGGAGTTCTTACAATGAGCAGTTCTTC. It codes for CASSIYTSGSSYNEQFF.

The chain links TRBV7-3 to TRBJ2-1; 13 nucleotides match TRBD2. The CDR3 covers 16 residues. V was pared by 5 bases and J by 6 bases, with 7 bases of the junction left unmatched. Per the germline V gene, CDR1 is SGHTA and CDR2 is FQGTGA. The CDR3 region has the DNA TGTGCCAGCAGCCTACGGACTAGCGGGAGTTTCAATGAGCAGTTCTTC. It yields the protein CASSLRTSGSFNEQFF.

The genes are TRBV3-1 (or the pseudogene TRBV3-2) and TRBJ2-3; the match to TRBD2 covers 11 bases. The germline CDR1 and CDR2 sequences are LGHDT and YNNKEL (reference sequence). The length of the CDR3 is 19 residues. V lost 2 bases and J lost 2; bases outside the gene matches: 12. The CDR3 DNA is TGTGCCAGCAGCCAAAGCTCGGGGGTAGCGGGAGGGGCCACAGATACGCAGTATTTT. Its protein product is CASSQSSGVAGGATDTQYF.

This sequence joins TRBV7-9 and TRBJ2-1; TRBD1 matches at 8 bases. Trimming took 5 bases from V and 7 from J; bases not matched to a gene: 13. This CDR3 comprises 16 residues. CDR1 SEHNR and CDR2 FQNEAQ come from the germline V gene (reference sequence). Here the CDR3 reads CASSATGGSLSNEQFF. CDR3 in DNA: TGTGCCAGCAGCGCTACAGGGGGGAGTCTCTCTAATGAGCAGTTCTTC.

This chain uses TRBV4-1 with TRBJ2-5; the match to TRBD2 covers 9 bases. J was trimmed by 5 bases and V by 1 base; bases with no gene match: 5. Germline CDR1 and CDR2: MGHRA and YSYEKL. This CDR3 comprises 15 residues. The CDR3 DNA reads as TGCGCCAGCAGCCAAGTGGATACTAGCGGGGAGACCCAGTACTTC. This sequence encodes CASSQVDTSGETQYF.

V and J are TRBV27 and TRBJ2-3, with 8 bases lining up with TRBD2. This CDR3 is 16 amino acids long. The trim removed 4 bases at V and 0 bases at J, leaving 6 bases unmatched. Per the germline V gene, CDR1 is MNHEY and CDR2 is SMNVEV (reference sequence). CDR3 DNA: TGTGCCAGCAGTTCGCCAGCGGGAGAGAGCACAGATACGCAGTATTTT. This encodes CASSSPAGESTDTQYF.

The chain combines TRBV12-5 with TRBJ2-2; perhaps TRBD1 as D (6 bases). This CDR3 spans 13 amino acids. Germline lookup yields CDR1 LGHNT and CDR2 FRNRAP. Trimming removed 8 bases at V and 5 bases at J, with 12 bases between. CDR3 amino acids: CASRSGDTGELFF. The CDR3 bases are TGTGCTAGTCGGTCAGGGGATACCGGGGAGCTGTTTTTT.

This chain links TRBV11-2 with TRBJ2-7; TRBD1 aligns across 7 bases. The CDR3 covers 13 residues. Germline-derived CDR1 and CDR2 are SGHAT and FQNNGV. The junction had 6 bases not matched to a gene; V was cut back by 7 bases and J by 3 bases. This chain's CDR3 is CASILTGYYEQYF. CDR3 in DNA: TGTGCCAGCATCTTGACAGGGTACTACGAGCAGTACTTC.

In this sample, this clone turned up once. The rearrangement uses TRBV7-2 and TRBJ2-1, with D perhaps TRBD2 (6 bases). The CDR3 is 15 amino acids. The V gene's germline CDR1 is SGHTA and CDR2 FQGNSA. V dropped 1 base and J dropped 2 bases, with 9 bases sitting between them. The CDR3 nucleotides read TGTGCCAGCAGCTTAGGGAGGGCCCCCTACAATGAGCAGTTCTTC. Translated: CASSLGRAPYNEQFF.

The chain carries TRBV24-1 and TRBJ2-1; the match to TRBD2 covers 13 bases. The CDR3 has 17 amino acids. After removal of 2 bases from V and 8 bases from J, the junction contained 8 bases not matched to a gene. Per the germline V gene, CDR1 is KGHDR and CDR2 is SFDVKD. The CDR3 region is CATSDSGLAGAFHEQFF. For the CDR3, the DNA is TGTGCCACCAGTGATTCAGGACTAGCGGGAGCCTTTCATGAGCAGTTCTTC.

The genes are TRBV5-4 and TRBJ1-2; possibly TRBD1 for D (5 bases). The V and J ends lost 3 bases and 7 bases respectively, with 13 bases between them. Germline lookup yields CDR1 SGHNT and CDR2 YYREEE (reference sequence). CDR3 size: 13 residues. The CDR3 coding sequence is TGTGCCAGCAGCTCCGCGGCAGGGCCTGGCTACACCTTC. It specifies CASSSAAGPGYTF.

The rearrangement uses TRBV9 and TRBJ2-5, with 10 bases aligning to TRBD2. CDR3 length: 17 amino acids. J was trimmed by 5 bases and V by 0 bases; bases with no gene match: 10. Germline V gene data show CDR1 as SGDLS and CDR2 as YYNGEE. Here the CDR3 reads CASSVGNQREGRETQYF. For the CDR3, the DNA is TGTGCCAGCAGCGTAGGCAATCAGCGGGAGGGTCGCGAGACCCAGTACTTC.

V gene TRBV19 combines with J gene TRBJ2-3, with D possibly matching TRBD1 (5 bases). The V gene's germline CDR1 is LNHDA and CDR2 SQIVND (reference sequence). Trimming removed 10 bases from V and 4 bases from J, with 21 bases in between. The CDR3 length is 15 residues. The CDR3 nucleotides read TGTGCCACAAAACAGGTCTCGTTTAACGCAGATACGCAGTATTTT. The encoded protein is CATKQVSFNADTQYF.